The next 24 T cell receptor beta chains were all read from a single sample in a study of T cells in Graves' hyperthyroidism and ophthalmopathy (dated by TCRdb to about 2019). The library came from multiplex PCR. The reads were generated on an Illumina HiSeq 2000. The TCR beta CDR3 regions were amplified from the RNA transcripts. For the first round of RT-PCR on the TCR CDR3, the HTBI primer set was used together with the Qiagen OneStep RT-PCR kit. TCRdb cleaned the public reads at Q25 with fastp, built clones with MiXCR and kept in-frame beta chains. CDR3 protein duplicates are merged, each entry listing the most common genes and DNA. For this sample there are 500,000 to 600,000 distinct CDR3 sequences; about 45% appear just once. The ten largest make up about 40% of the sample. Sample: peripheral blood or thyroid tissue (not recorded which). The receptors derive from an adult woman with Graves' disease, either hyperthyroidism or ophthalmopathy (not recorded which).

The rearrangement joins TRBV7-9 to TRBJ2-7; 9 positions match TRBD1. J lost 2 bases, V lost 5 bases, and 7 bases had no gene match. The CDR3 spans 15 residues. Germline V gene sequence: CDR1 SEHNR, CDR2 FQNEAQ (reference sequence). CDR3 in DNA: TGTGCCAGCAGCCAGACGACAGGGGGGCCCTACGAGCAGTACTTC. Translated: CASSQTTGGPYEQYF.

The V call is TRBV19, the J call TRBJ2-5; 10 bases are shared with TRBD2. The CDR3 has 15 amino acids. The germline gives CDR1 LNHDA, CDR2 SQIVND (reference sequence). The ends lost 3 bases at V and 3 bases at J; junction bases unmatched: 4. CDR3 sequence (DNA): TGTGCCAGTAGTATTGGGCTAGCGGGAGAAGAGACCCAGTACTTC. Translated: CASSIGLAGEETQYF.

V gene TRBV29-1 combines with J gene TRBJ1-3; tentative D call: TRBD1 (6 bases). The CDR3 covers 15 residues. The germline V gene has CDR1 SQVTM and CDR2 ANQGSEA. V lost 5 bases and J 2 bases, leaving 16 bases between the germline ends. The DNA for the CDR3 is TGCAGCGTTCAACCGGGGGCCTTCCCTGGAAACACCATATATTTT. Protein: CSVQPGAFPGNTIYF.

Ten or more counts support this clonotype. The genes are TRBV5-1 and TRBJ1-2; weak D call: TRBD1 (6 bases). CDR1 is SGHRS, CDR2 YFSETQ, per germline. Trimming took 7 bases from V and 7 from J, leaving 23 bases between them. The CDR3 length is 15 residues. The CDR3 here is CASRFPTRTVRGYTF. The CDR3 coding sequence is TGCGCCAGCCGGTTTCCGACGAGGACAGTCCGTGGCTACACCTTC.

Details on this clonotype: The germline gene is not matched at one end of the junction; a read error may be the cause. This chain joins TRBV15 and TRBJ2-7, with D hard to call. This CDR3 comprises 15 residues. From germline, CDR1 is LNHNV and CDR2 YYDKDF (reference sequence). In DNA, the CDR3 is TGTGCCGCCAGCAGTCTAGAACATAGGAGATACGAGCAGTACTTC. It specifies CAASSLEHRRYEQYF.

The gene calls are TRBV7-9 and TRBJ2-7; D ambiguous. CDR1 is SEHNR, CDR2 FQNEAQ, per germline (reference sequence). CDR3 length equals 16 residues. V was shortened by 5 bases and J by 0 bases, with 17 bases between the two germline ends. The CDR3 DNA is TGTGCCAGCAGCCAGGCCCTCGGCACGCCCTCCTACGAGCAGTACTTC. Translated: CASSQALGTPSYEQYF.

The rearrangement joins TRBV20-1 to TRBJ1-2; D unclear. CDR1 is DFQATT, CDR2 SNEGSKA, per germline (reference sequence). The CDR3 is 14 residues long. Trimming took 1 base from V and 4 from J, leaving 13 bases between them. The CDR3 spells CSARVGRDFYGYTF. CDR3 DNA: TGCAGTGCTAGAGTCGGCCGGGATTTCTATGGCTACACCTTC.

The chain links TRBV29-1 to TRBJ2-5; no definite D call. V dropped 3 bases and J dropped 1 base, with 9 bases sitting between them. The germline V gene has CDR1 SQVTM and CDR2 ANQGSEA. The CDR3 totals 13 residues. CDR3 region: CSVDQAAQETQYF. The DNA for the CDR3 is TGCAGCGTTGACCAGGCTGCCCAAGAGACCCAGTACTTC.

This clonotype was recorded at least ten times. This chain joins TRBV20-1 and TRBJ1-2, with D perhaps matching TRBD1 (5 bases). Trimming cost V 7 bases and J 4 bases, with 13 bases left between them. The length of the CDR3 is 12 residues. The germline CDR1 and CDR2 sequences are DFQATT and SNEGSKA (reference sequence). The CDR3 DNA follows: TGCAGTGTCTTAATCCAGGGCTATGGCTACACCTTC. Translation: CSVLIQGYGYTF.

The gene calls are TRBV20-1 and TRBJ1-1; TRBD1 matches 7 bases. This CDR3 region has 13 residues. With 5 bases clipped from V and 8 bases from J, the junction kept 11 bases outside the gene matches. CDR1 and CDR2 (germline): DFQATT, SNEGSKA (reference sequence). CDR3 nucleotide sequence: TGCAGTGCTCAACGGGACAGCCAGTCGGAAGCTTTCTTT. This codes for CSAQRDSQSEAFF.

This clonotype has only one observation. V usage is TRBV9 and J usage is TRBJ1-6, with 7 bases identical to TRBD1. The CDR3 has 14 residues. The trim removed 3 bases at V and 5 bases at J, leaving 2 bases unmatched. The germline V gene encodes CDR1 SGDLS and CDR2 YYNGEE. The CDR3 protein is CASSEGQNNSPLHF. Written as DNA, the CDR3 is TGTGCCAGCAGCGAGGGACAGAATAATTCACCCCTCCACTTT. Complete variable domain (other parts from reference TRBV9 and TRBJ1-6): DSGVTQTPKHLITATGQRVTLRCSPRSGDLSVYWYQQSLDQGLQFLIQYYNGEERAKGNILERFSAQQFPDLHSELNLSSLELGDSALYFCASSEGQNNSPLHFGNGTRLTVT.

CDR3 sequence: CAIRGGQGAGEQYF. CDR3 nucleotides: TGTGCCATCAGGGGAGGACAGGGAGCGGGAGAGCAGTACTTC. This sequence joins TRBV10-3 and TRBJ2-7, with a weak D call TRBD1 (8 bases). The CDR3 extends over 14 amino acids. V dropped 6 bases and J dropped 7 bases, with 19 bases sitting between them. Germline CDR1 is ENHRY and CDR2 is SYGVKD.

The V gene is TRBV7-8, the J gene TRBJ2-7; 7 nucleotides agree with TRBD1. The CDR3 sequence is 17 residues long. Germline CDR1 is SGHVS and CDR2 is FQNEAQ. V dropped 8 bases and J dropped 0; count of bases not matched to a gene: 16. CDR3 coding DNA: TGTGCCAGCCCCATCGGTCGGGACAGAGGATCCTCCTACGAGCAGTACTTC. It yields the protein CASPIGRDRGSSYEQYF. Full variable domain (outside the CDR3, taken from reference TRBV7-8 and TRBJ2-7): GAGVSQSPRYKVAKRGQDVALRCDPISGHVSLFWYQQALGQGPEFLTYFQNEAQLDKSGLPSDRFFAERPEGSVSTLKIQRTQQEDSAVYLCASPIGRDRGSSYEQYFGPGTRLTVT.

This clonotype appeared many times. The CDR3 sequence is CASSGSQLLQETQYF. The CDR3 DNA is TGTGCCAGCAGTGGATCACAGCTTCTCCAAGAGACCCAGTACTTC. The chain has TRBV2 and TRBJ2-5; D remains ambiguous. Germline assignment: CDR1 SNHLY and CDR2 FYNNEI. The CDR3 contains 15 residues. The V end lost 4 bases, the J end lost 1 base, and 13 bases lay between the germline ends.

This rearrangement joins TRBV7-8 to TRBJ1-4; possibly TRBD1 for D (6 bases). V was trimmed by 2 bases and J by 8 bases, leaving 18 bases between them. The CDR3 runs to 16 residues. The germline gives CDR1 SGHVS, CDR2 FQNEAQ. The DNA for the CDR3 is TGTGCCAGCAGCTTATTGGGGGGGCTGGGAGGCGAAAAACTGTTTTTT. Residues: CASSLLGGLGGEKLFF. Full variable domain (rest looked up from reference TRBV7-8 and TRBJ1-4): GAGVSQSPRYKVAKRGQDVALRCDPISGHVSLFWYQQALGQGPEFLTYFQNEAQLDKSGLPSDRFFAERPEGSVSTLKIQRTQQEDSAVYLCASSLLGGLGGEKLFFGSGTQLSVL.

This clonotype was observed many times. The chain carries TRBV29-1 and TRBJ2-5; maybe TRBD1 (6 bases). The CDR3 spans 13 residues. Trimming pared 3 bases from V and 2 bases from J, leaving 10 bases between. Looked up from germline, CDR1 is SQVTM and CDR2 is ANQGSEA. The CDR3 region has the DNA TGCAGCGTTGAGGCCAGGGGTCAAGAGACCCAGTACTTC. It encodes CSVEARGQETQYF.

To note about this clonotype: At one end the junction does not follow the germline gene, possibly because of a read error. The chain couples TRBV9 to TRBJ2-7, with D perhaps being TRBD1 or TRBD2 (5 bases each). CDR3 size: 15 residues. CDR1 is SGDLS, CDR2 YYNGEE, per germline. The DNA for the CDR3 is TGCGCCAGCAGCCAAGTTTCTCAGGGAGATTACGAGCAGTACTTC. Encoded protein: CASSQVSQGDYEQYF.

The chain combines TRBV5-5 with TRBJ1-1; TRBD1 is a possible D gene (6 bases). Trimming took off 7 bases at V and 6 bases at J, with 13 bases between the two ends. Germline V lookup: CDR1 SGHKS, CDR2 YYEKEE (reference sequence). The CDR3 spans 12 residues. CDR3 residues: CASVQGFAEAFF. CDR3 DNA sequence: TGTGCCAGCGTACAGGGATTCGCTGAAGCTTTCTTT.

The chain joins TRBV5-1 to TRBJ2-5; D possibly corresponds to TRBD1 (6 bases). Germline V gives CDR1 SGHRS, CDR2 YFSETQ. The CDR3 loop spans 14 amino acids. Trimming took 4 bases from V and 3 from J, leaving 13 bases between them. CDR3 region: CASSLRDNKETQYF. The CDR3 DNA reads TGCGCCAGCAGCCTCCGGGACAACAAAGAGACCCAGTACTTC.

The V gene is TRBV7-1, the J gene TRBJ2-5; possibly TRBD1 or TRBD2 for D (6 bases each). TRBV7-1 falls under the ORF class, with uncertain function. There are 17 residues in the CDR3. V gave up 2 bases and J gave up 4 bases, with 20 bases separating them. CDR3 nucleotide sequence: TGTGCCAGCAGCTCACATACTGTACAGGGAGGTGGAGAGACCCAGTACTTC. It is translated as CASSSHTVQGGGETQYF.

The chain employs TRBV7-9 and TRBJ2-7, with TRBD1 identical over 7 bases. CDR1 and CDR2 from the germline V gene are SEHNR and FQNEAQ (reference sequence). V was pared by 5 bases and J by 4 bases, with 11 bases of the junction left unmatched. This CDR3 is built from 15 residues. The CDR3 DNA sequence: TGTGCCAGCAGCGGGACAGCTGCTTCAGTTTACGAGCAGTACTTC. Translating it yields CASSGTAASVYEQYF.

This clonotype was counted at least ten times. The chain couples TRBV7-9 to TRBJ1-5; unclear D gene. Germline V gene data show CDR1 as SEHNR and CDR2 as FQNEAQ (reference sequence). This CDR3 has 13 residues. V was pared by 1 base and J by 7 bases, with 8 bases between. This CDR3 is CASSLEGEQPQHF. The CDR3 coding sequence is TGTGCCAGCAGCTTAGAAGGAGAACAGCCCCAGCATTTT.

This chain links TRBV7-3 with TRBJ2-5; D tentatively reads TRBD1 or TRBD2 (6 bases each). With 6 bases removed from V and 4 bases from J, the gap between germline ends came to 12 bases. The V gene's germline CDR1 is SGHTA and CDR2 FQGTGA. The CDR3 consists of 13 residues. The CDR3 DNA sequence: TGTGCCAGCAGTAGGGGGGAGCGAGAGACCCAGTACTTC. This sequence encodes CASSRGERETQYF.

The chain carries TRBV7-2 and TRBJ1-2, with TRBD1 matching over 8 bases. V lost 10 bases and J lost 2; bases outside the gene matches: 9. Looked up from germline, CDR1 is SGHTA and CDR2 is FQGNSA. The CDR3 covers 14 residues. The CDR3: CAINSRGRNYGYTF. The CDR3 DNA reads TGTGCCATCAATTCCAGGGGGCGGAACTATGGCTACACCTTC. The whole variable domain, remainder taken from reference TRBV7-2 and TRBJ1-2, is GAGVSQSPSNKVTEKGKDVELRCDPISGHTALYWYRQSLGQGLEFLIYFQGNSAPDKSGLPSDRFSAERTGGSVSTLTIQRTQQEDSAVYLCAINSRGRNYGYTFGSGTRLTVV.